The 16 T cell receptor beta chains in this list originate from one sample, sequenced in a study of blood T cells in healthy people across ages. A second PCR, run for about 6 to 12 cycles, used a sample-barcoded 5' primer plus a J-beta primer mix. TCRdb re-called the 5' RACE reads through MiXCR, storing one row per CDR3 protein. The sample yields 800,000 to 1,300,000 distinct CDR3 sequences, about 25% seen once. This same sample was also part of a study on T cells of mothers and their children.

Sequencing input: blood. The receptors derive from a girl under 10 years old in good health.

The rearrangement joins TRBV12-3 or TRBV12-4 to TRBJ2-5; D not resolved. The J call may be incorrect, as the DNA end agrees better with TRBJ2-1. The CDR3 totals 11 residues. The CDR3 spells CASSTENEQFF. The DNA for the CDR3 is TGTGCCAGCAGCACTGAAAATGAGCAGTTCTTC.

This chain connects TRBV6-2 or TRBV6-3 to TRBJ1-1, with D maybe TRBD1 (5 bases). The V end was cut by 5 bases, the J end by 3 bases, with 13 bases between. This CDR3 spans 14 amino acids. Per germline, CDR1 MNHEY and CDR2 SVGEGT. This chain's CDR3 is CASSVRGGYTEAFF. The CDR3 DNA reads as TGTGCCAGCAGTGTAAGGGGCGGATACACTGAAGCTTTCTTT.

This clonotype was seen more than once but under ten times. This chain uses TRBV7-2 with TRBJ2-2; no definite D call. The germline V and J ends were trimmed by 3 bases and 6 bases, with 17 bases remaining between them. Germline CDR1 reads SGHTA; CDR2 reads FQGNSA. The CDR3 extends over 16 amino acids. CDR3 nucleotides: TGTGCCAGCAGCTTTGTGGCTGGGGATATACCCGGGGAGCTGTTTTTT. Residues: CASSFVAGDIPGELFF.

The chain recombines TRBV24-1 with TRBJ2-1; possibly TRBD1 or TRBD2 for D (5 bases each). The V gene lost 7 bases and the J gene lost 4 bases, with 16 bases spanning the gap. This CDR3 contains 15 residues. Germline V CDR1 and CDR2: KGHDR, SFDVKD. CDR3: CATSFERWGYNEQFF. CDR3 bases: TGTGCCACCAGCTTCGAGCGATGGGGGTACAATGAGCAGTTCTTC.

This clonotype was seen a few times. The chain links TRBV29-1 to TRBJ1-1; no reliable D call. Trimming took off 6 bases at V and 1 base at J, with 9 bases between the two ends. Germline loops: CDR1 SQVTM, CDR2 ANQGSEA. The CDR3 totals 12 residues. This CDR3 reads CSVSYGNTEAFF. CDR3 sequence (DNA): TGCAGCGTCTCGTACGGGAACACTGAAGCTTTCTTT.

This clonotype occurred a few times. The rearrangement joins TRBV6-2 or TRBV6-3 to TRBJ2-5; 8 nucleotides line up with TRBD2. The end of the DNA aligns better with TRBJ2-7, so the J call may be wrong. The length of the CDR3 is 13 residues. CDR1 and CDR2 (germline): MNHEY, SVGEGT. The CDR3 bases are TGTGCCAGCAGTCAACTAGCGGACGACGAGCAGTACTTC. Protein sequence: CASSQLADDEQYF.

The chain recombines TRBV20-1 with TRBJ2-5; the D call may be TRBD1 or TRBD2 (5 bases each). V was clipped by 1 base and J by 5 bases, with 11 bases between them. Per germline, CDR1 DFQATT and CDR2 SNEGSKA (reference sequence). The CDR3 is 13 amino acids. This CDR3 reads CSARVRGGETQYF. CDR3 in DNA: TGCAGTGCTAGAGTACGGGGCGGGGAGACCCAGTACTTC.

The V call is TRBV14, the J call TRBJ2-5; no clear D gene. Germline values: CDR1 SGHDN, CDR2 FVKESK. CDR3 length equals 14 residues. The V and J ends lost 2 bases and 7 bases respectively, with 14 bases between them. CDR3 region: CASSQPLVDVTQYF. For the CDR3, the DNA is TGTGCCAGCAGCCAACCCCTAGTTGACGTGACCCAGTACTTC. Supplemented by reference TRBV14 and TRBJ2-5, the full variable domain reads EAGVTQFPSHSVIEKGQTVTLRCDPISGHDNLYWYRRVMGKEIKFLLHFVKESKQDESGMPNNRFLAERTGGTYSTLKVQPAELEDSGVYFCASSQPLVDVTQYFGPGTRLLVL.

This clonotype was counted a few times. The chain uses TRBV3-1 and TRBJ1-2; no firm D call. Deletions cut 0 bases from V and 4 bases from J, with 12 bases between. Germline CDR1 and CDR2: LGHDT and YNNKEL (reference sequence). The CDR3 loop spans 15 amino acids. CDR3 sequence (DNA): TGTGCCAGCAGCCAAGAAAAAGGGTACAGCTATGGCTACACCTTC. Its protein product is CASSQEKGYSYGYTF.

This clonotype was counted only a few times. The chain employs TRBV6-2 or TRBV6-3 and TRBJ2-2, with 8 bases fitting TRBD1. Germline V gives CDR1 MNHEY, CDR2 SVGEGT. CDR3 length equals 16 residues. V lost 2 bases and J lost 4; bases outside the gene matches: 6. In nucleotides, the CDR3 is TGTGCCAGCAGTTACCCACACAGGGGGGTCACCGGGGAGCTGTTTTTT. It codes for CASSYPHRGVTGELFF.

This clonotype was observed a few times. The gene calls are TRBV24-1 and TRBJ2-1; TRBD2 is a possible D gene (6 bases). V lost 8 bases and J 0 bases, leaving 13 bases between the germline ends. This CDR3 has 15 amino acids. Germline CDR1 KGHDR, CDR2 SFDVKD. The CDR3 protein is CATKGAGPSYNEQFF. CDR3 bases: TGTGCCACCAAAGGAGCGGGTCCCTCCTACAATGAGCAGTTCTTC.

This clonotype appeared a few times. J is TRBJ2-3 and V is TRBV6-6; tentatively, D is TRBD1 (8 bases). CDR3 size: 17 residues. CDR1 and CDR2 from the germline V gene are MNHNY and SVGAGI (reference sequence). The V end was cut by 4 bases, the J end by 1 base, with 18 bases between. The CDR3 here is CASSWTGREVGTDTQYF. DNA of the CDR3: TGTGCCAGCAGTTGGACAGGGAGGGAGGTGGGCACAGATACGCAGTATTTT.

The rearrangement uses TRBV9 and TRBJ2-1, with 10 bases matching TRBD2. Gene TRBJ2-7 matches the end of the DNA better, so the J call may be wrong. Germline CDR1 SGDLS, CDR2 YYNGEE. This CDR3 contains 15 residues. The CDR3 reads CASSLSGGQVYEQYF. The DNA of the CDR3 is TGTGCCAGCAGTCTTAGCGGGGGGCAAGTCTACGAGCAGTACTTC.

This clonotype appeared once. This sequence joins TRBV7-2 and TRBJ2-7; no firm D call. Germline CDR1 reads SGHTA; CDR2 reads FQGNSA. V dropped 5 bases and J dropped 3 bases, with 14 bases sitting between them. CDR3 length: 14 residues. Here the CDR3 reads CASSQGRYNYEQYF. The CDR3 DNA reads TGTGCCAGCAGCCAAGGACGTTATAACTACGAGCAGTACTTC.

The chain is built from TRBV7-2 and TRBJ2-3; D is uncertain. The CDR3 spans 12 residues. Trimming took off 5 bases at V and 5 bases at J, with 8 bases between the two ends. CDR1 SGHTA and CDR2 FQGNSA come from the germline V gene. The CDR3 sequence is CASSTLLDTQYF. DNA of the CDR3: TGTGCCAGCAGCACCTTGCTAGATACGCAGTATTTT.

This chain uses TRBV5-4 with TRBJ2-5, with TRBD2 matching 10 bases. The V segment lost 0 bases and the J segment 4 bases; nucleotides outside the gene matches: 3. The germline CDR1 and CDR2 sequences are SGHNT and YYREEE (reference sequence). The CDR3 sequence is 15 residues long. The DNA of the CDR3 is TGTGCCAGCAGCTTGGAAGTAGCGGGAGGAGAGACCCAGTACTTC. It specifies CASSLEVAGGETQYF. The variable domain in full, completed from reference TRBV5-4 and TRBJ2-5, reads ETGVTQSPTHLIKTRGQQVTLRCSSQSGHNTVSWYQQALGQGPQFIFQYYREEENGRGNFPPRFSGLQFPNYSSELNVNALELDDSALYLCASSLEVAGGETQYFGPGTRLLVL.